This T cell receptor beta chain was recorded in a study of blood T cell repertoires in COVID-19. Germline V CDR1 and CDR2: SGHTS, YDEGEE. The CDR3 length is 16 residues. The V gene lost 2 bases and the J gene lost 1 base, with 13 bases spanning the gap. How the authors handled the data: Amplifying reference gene primers gave estimates of nucleated cell counts. TCRdb's table, derived via immunoSEQ multiplex PCR, lists solely in-frame clones and lacks some. That table supplies the V and J calls and clone size; D and trimming were determined from the DNA. The data show tens of thousands of clones, with 80% to 90% seen just once and approximately 5.4% held by the top ten.

This chain links TRBV5-8 with TRBJ2-4; D is perhaps TRBD1 (7 bases). The sample was peripheral blood. This clonotype was obtained from a man in his forties or fifties with active COVID-19. This chain's CDR3 is CASSFGPGGAKNIQYF. CDR3 bases: TGTGCCAGCAGCTTTGGACCAGGGGGGGCCAAAAACATTCAGTACTTC.